What follows are 10 T cell receptor beta chains derived from one specimen sequenced in a study of CD8 T cells in Susac syndrome. Reverse transcription of roughly 0.45 to 1 ug RNA was performed with random hexamers. TCRdb ran MiXCR on the immunoSEQ multiplex PCR reads and lists one entry per CDR3 protein. The sample shows 100,000 to 150,000 distinct CDR3 sequences, around 94% of them seen only once. Sequencing was performed on CD8+ T cells from PBMCs. The receptor set was obtained from a human donor with Susac syndrome.

A single count supports this clonotype. The CDR3, as DNA: TGTGCCAGCAGTCCCGGACCGTATAGCGGGATTGACGCAGATACGCAGTATTTT. Translated, it gives CASSPGPYSGIDADTQYF. The rearrangement uses TRBV6-2 or TRBV6-3 and TRBJ2-3; 8 bases map to TRBD2. The CDR3 covers 18 residues. V was pared by 5 bases and J by 4 bases, with 17 bases of the junction left unmatched. CDR1 and CDR2 from the germline V gene are MNHEY and SVGEGT.

The V gene is TRBV2, the J gene TRBJ1-5; TRBD1 matches at 9 bases. This CDR3 has 15 amino acids. Germline V gene data show CDR1 as SNHLY and CDR2 as FYNNEI. The trim removed 6 bases at V and 4 bases at J, leaving 7 bases unmatched. The chain's CDR3 is CASSDFGTGNQPQHF. In nucleotides, the CDR3 is TGTGCCAGCAGCGATTTCGGGACAGGGAATCAGCCCCAGCATTTT.

This chain uses TRBV4-1 with TRBJ1-5; D is unresolved. The V gene's germline CDR1 is MGHRA and CDR2 YSYEKL. CDR3 length: 13 residues. V shed 5 bases and J shed 3 bases, with 8 bases lying between them. CDR3 amino acids: CASSVAYNQPQHF. The CDR3 nucleotides read TGCGCCAGCAGCGTGGCCTACAATCAGCCCCAGCATTTT.

The chain couples TRBV5-6 to TRBJ2-3, with D possibly being TRBD2 (7 bases). CDR1 is SGHDT, CDR2 YYEEEE, per germline. Trimming took 4 bases from V and 2 from J, leaving 17 bases between them. The CDR3 has 16 residues. The CDR3 sequence is CASSVSGGPYTDTQYF. CDR3 nucleotides: TGTGCCAGCAGCGTATCCGGGGGGCCTTACACAGATACGCAGTATTTT.

This chain uses TRBV4-3 with TRBJ2-1; D unresolved. CDR3 length: 17 residues. Deletions cut 0 bases from V and 0 bases from J, with 12 bases between. Germline CDR1 LGHNA, CDR2 YSLEER. DNA for the CDR3: TGCGCCAGCAGCCAAGATCTACGCCTCAGCTCCTACAATGAGCAGTTCTTC. Translating it yields CASSQDLRLSSYNEQFF.

This chain joins TRBV20-1 and TRBJ1-4; maybe TRBD1 (6 bases). Trimming took off 6 bases at V and 0 bases at J, with 20 bases between the two ends. Germline V gene data show CDR1 as DFQATT and CDR2 as SNEGSKA (reference sequence). CDR3 size: 17 residues. Here the CDR3 DNA reads TGCAGTGCCCTTTTCCCATGGACAGCCGCAACTAATGAAAAACTGTTTTTT. Translation gives CSALFPWTAATNEKLFF.

The genes are TRBV5-1 and TRBJ2-5; no definite D call. The CDR3 spans 16 residues. With 0 bases removed from V and 2 bases from J, the gap between germline ends came to 14 bases. Per germline, CDR1 SGHRS and CDR2 YFSETQ. This CDR3 is CASSLVGVGGQETQYF. CDR3 nucleotide sequence: TGCGCCAGCAGCTTGGTTGGAGTGGGCGGACAAGAGACCCAGTACTTC.

This clonotype occurred once. This chain uses TRBV7-9 with TRBJ2-5; 7 bases agree with TRBD2. This CDR3 contains 15 residues. V dropped 4 bases and J dropped 5; count of bases not matched to a gene: 10. Germline CDR1 reads SEHNR; CDR2 reads FQNEAQ (reference sequence). CDR3 region: CASSSQLAFGETQYF. DNA of the CDR3: TGTGCCAGCAGCTCTCAACTAGCGTTCGGGGAGACCCAGTACTTC.

The chain carries TRBV19 and TRBJ2-7; D remains unclear. Germline CDR1 is LNHDA and CDR2 is SQIVND (reference sequence). This CDR3 spans 13 amino acids. Trimming removed 6 bases from V and 6 bases from J, with 15 bases in between. CDR3 DNA: TGTGCCAGTAGATCTGACGCCGGCGGCGAGCAGTACTTC. Translating gives CASRSDAGGEQYF. Together with reference TRBV19 and TRBJ2-7, the CDR3 gives the full variable domain: DGGITQSPKYLFRKEGQNVTLSCEQNLNHDAMYWYRQDPGQGLRLIYYSQIVNDFQKGDIAEGYSVSREKKESFPLTVTSAQKNPTAFYLCASRSDAGGEQYFGPGTRLTVT.

The sample holds a few counts of this clonotype. The rearrangement joins TRBV12-3 or TRBV12-4 to TRBJ2-7, with 12 bases identical to TRBD2. After removal of 3 bases from V and 4 bases from J, the junction contained 1 base not matched to a gene. There are 14 residues in the CDR3. The CDR3 sequence is CASSLTSGSYEQYF. CDR3 nucleotide sequence: TGTGCCAGCAGTTTGACTAGCGGGAGTTACGAGCAGTACTTC.